This T cell receptor (beta chain) was sequenced for a study of lymphopenia after photon versus proton radiotherapy. Overall study findings and caveats: Survival link was tested only in deceased patients; proton benefit remains a possibility. Larger post-nadir TCR diversity loss correlated inversely with survival in deceased patients. Post-nadir diversity loss with photons came from oligoclonal expansion, particularly CD8+ Temra cells.

Comment on this clone: What it binds is unknown.

Data came from immunoSEQ multiplex PCR; TCRdb stores just in-frame clones and leaves some out. The sample shows 89,000 or so clones, around 88% of them seen only once. Trimming removed 4 bases at V and 1 base at J, with 11 bases between. CDR3 length equals 14 residues. Germline CDR1 and CDR2: SGHDT and YYEEEE. The source is a man aged 55 to 70 with pancreatic cancer. The chain joins TRBV5-6 to TRBJ1-1; perhaps TRBD1 as D (5 bases). Specimen: peripheral blood, collected from a patient treated with proton-based radiotherapy. The CDR3 coding sequence is TGTGCCAGCAGCAGACAGTTTTGGAACACTGAAGCTTTCTTT. Its protein product is CASSRQFWNTEAFF.